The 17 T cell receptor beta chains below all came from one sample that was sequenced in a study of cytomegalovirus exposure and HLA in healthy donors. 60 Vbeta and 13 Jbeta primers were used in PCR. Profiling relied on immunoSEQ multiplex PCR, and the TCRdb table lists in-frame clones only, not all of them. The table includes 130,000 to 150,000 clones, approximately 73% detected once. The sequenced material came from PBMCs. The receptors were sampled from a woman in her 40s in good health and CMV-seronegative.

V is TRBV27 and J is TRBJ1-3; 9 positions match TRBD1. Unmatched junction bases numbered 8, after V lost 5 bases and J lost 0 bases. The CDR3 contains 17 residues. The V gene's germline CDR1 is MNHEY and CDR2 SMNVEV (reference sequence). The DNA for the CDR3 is TGTGCCAGCAGTGACGGGACAGGGAAGAGCTCTGGAAACACCATATATTTT. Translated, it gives CASSDGTGKSSGNTIYF.

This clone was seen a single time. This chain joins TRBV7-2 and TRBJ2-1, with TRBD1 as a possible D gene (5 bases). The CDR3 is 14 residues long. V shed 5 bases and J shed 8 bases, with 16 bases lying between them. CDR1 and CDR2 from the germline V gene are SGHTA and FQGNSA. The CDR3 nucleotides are TGTGCCAGCAGCACAGGATCCGGGCAATATGAGCAGTTCTTC. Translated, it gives CASSTGSGQYEQFF.

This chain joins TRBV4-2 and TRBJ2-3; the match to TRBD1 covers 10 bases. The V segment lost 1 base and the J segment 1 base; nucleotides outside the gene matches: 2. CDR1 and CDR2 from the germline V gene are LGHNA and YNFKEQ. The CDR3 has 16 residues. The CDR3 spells CASSQVGTGGTDTQYF. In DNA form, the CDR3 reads TGTGCCAGCAGCCAAGTGGGGACAGGGGGCACAGATACGCAGTATTTT.

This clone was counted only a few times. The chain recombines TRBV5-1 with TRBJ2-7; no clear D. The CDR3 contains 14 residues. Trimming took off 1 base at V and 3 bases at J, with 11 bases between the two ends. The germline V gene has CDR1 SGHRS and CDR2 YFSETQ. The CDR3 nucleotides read TGCGCCAGCAGCTTGTACGCAGGTGACTACGAGCAGTACTTC. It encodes CASSLYAGDYEQYF.

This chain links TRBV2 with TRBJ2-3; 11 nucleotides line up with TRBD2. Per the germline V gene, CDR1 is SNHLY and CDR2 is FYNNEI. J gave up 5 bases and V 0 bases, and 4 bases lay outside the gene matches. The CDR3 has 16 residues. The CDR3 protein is CASSEASGRAVDTQYF. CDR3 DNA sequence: TGTGCCAGCAGTGAAGCTAGCGGGAGGGCTGTAGATACGCAGTATTTT.

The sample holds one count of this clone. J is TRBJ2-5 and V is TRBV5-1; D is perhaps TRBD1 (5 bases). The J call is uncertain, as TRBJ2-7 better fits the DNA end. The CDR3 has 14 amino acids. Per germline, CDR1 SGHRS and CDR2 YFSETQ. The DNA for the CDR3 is TGCGCCAGCAGCTCAGGGAAGGGGTCTTACGAGCAGTACTTC. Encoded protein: CASSSGKGSYEQYF.

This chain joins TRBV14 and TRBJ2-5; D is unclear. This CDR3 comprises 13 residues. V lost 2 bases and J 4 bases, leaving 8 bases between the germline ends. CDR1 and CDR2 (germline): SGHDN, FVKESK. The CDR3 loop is CASSQPQVETQYF. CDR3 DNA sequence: TGTGCCAGCAGCCAACCTCAGGTAGAGACCCAGTACTTC. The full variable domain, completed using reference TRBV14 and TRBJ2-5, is EAGVTQFPSHSVIEKGQTVTLRCDPISGHDNLYWYRRVMGKEIKFLLHFVKESKQDESGMPNNRFLAERTGGTYSTLKVQPAELEDSGVYFCASSQPQVETQYFGPGTRLLVL.

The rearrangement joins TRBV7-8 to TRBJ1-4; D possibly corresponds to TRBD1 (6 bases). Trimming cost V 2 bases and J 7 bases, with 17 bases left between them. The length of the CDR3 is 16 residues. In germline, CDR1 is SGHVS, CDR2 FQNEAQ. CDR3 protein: CASSLPYRVSGEKLFF. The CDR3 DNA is TGTGCCAGCAGCTTACCCTACAGGGTATCGGGTGAAAAACTGTTTTTT.

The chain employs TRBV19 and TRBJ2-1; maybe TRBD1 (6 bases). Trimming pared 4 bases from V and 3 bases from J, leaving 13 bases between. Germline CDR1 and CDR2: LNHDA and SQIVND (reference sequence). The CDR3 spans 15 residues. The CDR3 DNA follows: TGTGCCAGTAGTACAAGGGGGACCAGCTACAATGAGCAGTTCTTC. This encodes CASSTRGTSYNEQFF. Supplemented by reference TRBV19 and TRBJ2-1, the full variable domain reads DGGITQSPKYLFRKEGQNVTLSCEQNLNHDAMYWYRQDPGQGLRLIYYSQIVNDFQKGDIAEGYSVSREKKESFPLTVTSAQKNPTAFYLCASSTRGTSYNEQFFGPGTRLTVL.

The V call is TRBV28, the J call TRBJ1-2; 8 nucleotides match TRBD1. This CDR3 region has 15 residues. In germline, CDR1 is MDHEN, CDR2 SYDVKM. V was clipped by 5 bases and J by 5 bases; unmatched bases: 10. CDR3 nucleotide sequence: TGTGCCAGCAGTACCACAGGGGGAGGACCGTATGGCTACACCTTC. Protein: CASSTTGGGPYGYTF.

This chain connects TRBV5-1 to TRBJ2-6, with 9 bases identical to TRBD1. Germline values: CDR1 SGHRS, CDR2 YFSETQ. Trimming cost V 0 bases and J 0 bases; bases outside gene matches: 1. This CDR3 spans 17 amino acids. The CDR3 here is CASSLGDRDSGANVLTF. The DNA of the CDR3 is TGCGCCAGCAGCTTGGGGGACAGGGACTCTGGGGCCAACGTCCTGACTTTC.

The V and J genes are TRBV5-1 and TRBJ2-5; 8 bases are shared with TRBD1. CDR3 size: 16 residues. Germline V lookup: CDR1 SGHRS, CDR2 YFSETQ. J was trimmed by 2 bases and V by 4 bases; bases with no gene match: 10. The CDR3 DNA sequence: TGCGCCAGCAGCGCGGACGGACAGGGCTCACAAGAGACCCAGTACTTC. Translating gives CASSADGQGSQETQYF. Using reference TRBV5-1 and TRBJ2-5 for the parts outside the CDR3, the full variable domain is KAGVTQTPRYLIKTRGQQVTLSCSPISGHRSVSWYQQTPGQGLQFLFEYFSETQRNKGNFPGRFSGRQFSNSRSEMNVSTLELGDSALYLCASSADGQGSQETQYFGPGTRLLVL.

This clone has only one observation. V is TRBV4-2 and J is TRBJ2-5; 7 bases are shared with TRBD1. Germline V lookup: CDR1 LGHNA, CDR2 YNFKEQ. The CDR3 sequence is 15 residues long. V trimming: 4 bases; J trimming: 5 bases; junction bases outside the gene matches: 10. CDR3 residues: CASSPLVGQTETQYF. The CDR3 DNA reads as TGTGCCAGCAGCCCCCTGGTGGGACAGACGGAGACCCAGTACTTC.

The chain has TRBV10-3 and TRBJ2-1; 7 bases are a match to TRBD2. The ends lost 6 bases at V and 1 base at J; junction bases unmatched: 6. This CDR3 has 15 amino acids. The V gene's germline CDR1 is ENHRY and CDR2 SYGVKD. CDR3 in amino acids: CAIRGWEGSYNEQFF. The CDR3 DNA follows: TGTGCCATCAGAGGGTGGGAGGGTTCCTACAATGAGCAGTTCTTC.

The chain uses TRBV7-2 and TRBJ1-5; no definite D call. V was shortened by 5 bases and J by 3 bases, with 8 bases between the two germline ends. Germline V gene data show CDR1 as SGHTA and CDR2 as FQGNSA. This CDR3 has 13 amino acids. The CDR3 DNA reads TGTGCCAGCAGCCCAGAAGTCAATCAGCCCCAGCATTTT. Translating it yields CASSPEVNQPQHF.

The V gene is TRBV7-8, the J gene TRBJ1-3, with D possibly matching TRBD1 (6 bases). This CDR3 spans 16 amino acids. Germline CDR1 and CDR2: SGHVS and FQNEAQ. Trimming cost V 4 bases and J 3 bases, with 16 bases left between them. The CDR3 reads CASSSRETGIGNTIYF. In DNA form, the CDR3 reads TGTGCCAGCAGCTCAAGGGAGACAGGAATTGGAAACACCATATATTTT.

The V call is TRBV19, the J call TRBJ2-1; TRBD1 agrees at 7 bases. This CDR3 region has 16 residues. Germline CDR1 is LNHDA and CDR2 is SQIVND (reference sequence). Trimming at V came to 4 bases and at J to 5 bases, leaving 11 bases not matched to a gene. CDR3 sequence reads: CASSTPTGRLDNEQFF. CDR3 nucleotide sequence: TGTGCCAGTAGTACCCCGACAGGGCGCCTAGACAATGAGCAGTTCTTC.